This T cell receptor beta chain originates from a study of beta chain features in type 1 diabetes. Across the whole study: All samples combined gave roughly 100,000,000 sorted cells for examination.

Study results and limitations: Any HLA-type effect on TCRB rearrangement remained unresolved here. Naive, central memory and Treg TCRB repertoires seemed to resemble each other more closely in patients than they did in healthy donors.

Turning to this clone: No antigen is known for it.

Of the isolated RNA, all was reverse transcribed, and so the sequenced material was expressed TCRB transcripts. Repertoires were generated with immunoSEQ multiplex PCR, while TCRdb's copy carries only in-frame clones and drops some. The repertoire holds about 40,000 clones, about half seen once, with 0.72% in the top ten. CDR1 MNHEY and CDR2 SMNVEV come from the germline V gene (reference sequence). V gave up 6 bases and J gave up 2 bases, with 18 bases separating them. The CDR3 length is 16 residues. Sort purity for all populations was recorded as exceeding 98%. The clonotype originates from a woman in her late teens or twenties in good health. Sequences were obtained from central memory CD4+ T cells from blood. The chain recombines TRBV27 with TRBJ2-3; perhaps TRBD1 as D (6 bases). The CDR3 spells CASRTQGLAHTDTQYF. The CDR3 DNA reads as TGTGCCAGCAGAACACAGGGCTTAGCGCACACAGATACGCAGTATTTT.